A selection of T cell receptor beta chains follows, all from one sample in a study of follicular helper T cells after annual influenza vaccination. The repertoire was sequenced with immunoSEQ multiplex PCR; TCRdb's copy has only in-frame clones and lacks some. This sample has under 15,000 clones, with around 82% found just once. This material consisted of CXCR5- memory CD4+ T cells sorted from blood, taken on the day of influenza vaccination. These receptors were taken from an adult who received the influenza vaccine. CDR3s include the opening cysteine and the closing phenylalanine or tryptophan. Each record gives: clone size, J gene, V gene, D gene, CDR3 protein, CDR3 DNA. A D gene is named only where the DNA matches it firmly. A row's size may be missing; if present it is once, few, many or a size class.

size: NA
J: TRBJ1-5
V: TRBV7-8
D: NA
CDR3: CASSFESRNQPQHF
DNA: TGTGCCAGCAGCTTCGAGAGTCGAAATCAGCCCCAGCATTTT

size: NA
J: TRBJ2-5
V: TRBV19
D: NA
CDR3: CASREQISETQYF
DNA: TGTGCCAGTAGGGAACAGATCTCGGAGACCCAGTACTTC

size: NA
J: TRBJ2-5
V: TRBV6-5
D: TRBD2
CDR3: CASSSGGAIIETQYF
DNA: TGTGCCAGCAGTTCCGGGGGGGCCATTATAGAGACCCAGTACTTC

size: once
J: TRBJ1-4
V: TRBV11-2
D: NA
CDR3: CASSLDGRREKLFF
DNA: TGTGCCAGCAGCCTAGATGGTCGTAGGGAAAAACTGTTTTTT

size: NA
J: TRBJ1-1
V: TRBV10-3
D: NA
CDR3: CAISESRNWNPNTEAFF
DNA: TGTGCCATCAGTGAGTCACGAAACTGGAATCCGAACACTGAAGCTTTCTTT

size: NA
J: TRBJ1-5
V: TRBV7-9
D: TRBD1
CDR3: CASSFGQGVGQPQHF
DNA: TGTGCCAGCAGCTTCGGACAGGGGGTCGGTCAGCCCCAGCATTTT

size: once
J: TRBJ2-3
V: TRBV5-1
D: NA
CDR3: CASSSPPGRGTDTQYF
DNA: TGCGCCAGCAGCTCCCCCCCCGGTAGGGGCACAGATACGCAGTATTTT

size: NA
J: TRBJ1-1
V: TRBV7-6
D: NA
CDR3: CASSSPGQTEAFF
DNA: TGTGCCAGCAGCTCCCCCGGACAGACTGAAGCTTTCTTT

size: few
J: TRBJ1-2
V: TRBV18
D: NA
CDR3: CASSPGDNYGYTF
DNA: TGTGCCAGCTCACCAGGGGACAACTATGGCTACACCTTC

size: once
J: TRBJ1-3
V: TRBV14
D: NA
CDR3: CASSRGRAGNTIYF
DNA: TGTGCCAGCAGTCGTGGGAGGGCTGGAAACACCATATATTTT

size: NA
J: TRBJ1-2
V: TRBV7-9
D: TRBD1
CDR3: CASSSPDRVPGYTF
DNA: TGTGCCAGCAGCTCACCGGACAGGGTACCTGGCTACACCTTC

size: NA
J: TRBJ1-5
V: TRBV18
D: TRBD1
CDR3: CASSPGQGVSQPQHF
DNA: TGTGCCAGCTCACCCGGACAGGGGGTAAGTCAGCCCCAGCATTTT

size: NA
J: TRBJ1-1
V: TRBV5-4
D: NA
CDR3: CASSLGGRTEAFF
DNA: TGTGCCAGCAGCCTGGGGGGGCGGACTGAAGCTTTCTTT

size: NA
J: TRBJ2-5
V: TRBV7-7
D: TRBD1
CDR3: CASSLGALTGWETQYF
DNA: TGTGCTAGCAGCTTAGGGGCCTTGACAGGGTGGGAGACCCAGTACTTC

size: few
J: TRBJ2-2
V: TRBV4-3
D: TRBD1
CDR3: CASSQQDRGGAGELFF
DNA: TGCGCCAGCAGCCAACAGGACAGGGGAGGGGCCGGGGAGCTGTTTTTT

size: NA
J: TRBJ2-1
V: TRBV15
D: NA
CDR3: CATSTSWGSDYNEQFF
DNA: TGTGCCACCAGCACATCCTGGGGCAGTGATTACAATGAGCAGTTCTTC

size: once
J: TRBJ2-3
V: TRBV21-1
D: NA
CDR3: CASGPILSSDTQYF
DNA: TGTGCCAGCGGGCCGATACTCAGTTCAGATACGCAGTATTTT

size: NA
J: TRBJ1-3
V: TRBV7-9
D: NA
CDR3: CASSWGEVAGNTIYF
DNA: TGTGCCAGCAGCTGGGGTGAGGTGGCGGGAAACACCATATATTTT

size: NA
J: TRBJ1-4
V: TRBV5-1
D: NA
CDR3: CASSLGAGEKLFF
DNA: TGCGCCAGCAGCTTGGGTGCTGGCGAAAAACTGTTTTTT

size: NA
J: TRBJ1-2
V: TRBV6-6
D: TRBD1
CDR3: CASSNAQGNYGYTF
DNA: TGTGCCAGCAGTAACGCACAGGGGAACTATGGCTACACCTTC

size: few
J: TRBJ1-1
V: TRBV4-1
D: NA
CDR3: CASSQGRGIEAFF
DNA: TGCGCCAGCAGCCAAGGACGTGGGATTGAAGCTTTCTTT

size: NA
J: TRBJ1-2
V: TRBV4-2
D: NA
CDR3: CASSQEGSGYTF
DNA: TGTGCCAGCAGCCAAGAAGGGAGCGGCTACACCTTC

size: NA
J: TRBJ2-2
V: TRBV18
D: NA
CDR3: CASSPQGTGELFF
DNA: TGTGCCAGCTCACCACAGGGCACCGGGGAGCTGTTTTTT

size: once
J: TRBJ1-2
V: TRBV5-5
D: NA
CDR3: CASSLVGWGYTF
DNA: TGTGCCAGCAGCTTAGTAGGGTGGGGCTACACCTTC

size: NA
J: TRBJ1-6
V: TRBV6-1
D: NA
CDR3: CASSEWGRPRNNSPLHF
DNA: TGTGCCAGCAGTGAATGGGGACGGCCAAGGAATAATTCACCCCTCCACTTT

size: NA
J: TRBJ2-1
V: TRBV29-1
D: NA
CDR3: CSAAATSYNEQFF
DNA: TGCAGCGCCGCGGCTACTTCCTACAATGAGCAGTTCTTC

size: few
J: TRBJ1-1
V: TRBV7-9
D: NA
CDR3: CASSSRAYTEAFF
DNA: TGTGCCAGCAGCTCCAGGGCGTACACTGAAGCTTTCTTT

size: few
J: TRBJ2-7
V: TRBV7-6
D: NA
CDR3: CASSQGGIEYEQYF
DNA: TGTGCCAGCAGCCAAGGCGGTATTGAGTACGAGCAGTACTTC

size: few
J: TRBJ1-2
V: TRBV19
D: NA
CDR3: CASSRQTNYGYTF
DNA: TGTGCCAGTAGCAGACAGACTAACTATGGCTACACCTTC

size: NA
J: TRBJ2-5
V: TRBV18
D: NA
CDR3: CATGPDPSNSKRPQYF
DNA: TGTGCCACCGGACCGGATCCTTCCAACAGCAAGAGACCCCAGTACTTC

size: NA
J: TRBJ1-6
V: TRBV19
D: TRBD1
CDR3: CASSIPGQVNSPLHF
DNA: TGTGCCAGTAGTATTCCGGGACAGGTAAATTCACCCCTCCACTTT

size: few
J: TRBJ1-1
V: TRBV5-4
D: TRBD1
CDR3: CASSWQGANTEAFF
DNA: TGTGCCAGCAGCTGGCAGGGGGCGAACACTGAAGCTTTCTTT

size: once
J: TRBJ2-7
V: TRBV18
D: TRBD1
CDR3: CASSPSRGRRSEQYF
DNA: TGTGCCAGCTCACCCTCCAGGGGGCGAAGGTCCGAGCAGTACTTC

size: NA
J: TRBJ1-6
V: TRBV7-6
D: NA
CDR3: CASSVPEGTLHF
DNA: TGTGCCAGCAGCGTACCTGAGGGAACCCTCCACTTT

size: NA
J: TRBJ1-1
V: TRBV6-1
D: NA
CDR3: CASSEAGGEGTEAFF
DNA: TGTGCCAGCAGTGAAGCTGGGGGGGAGGGCACTGAAGCTTTCTTT

size: NA
J: TRBJ1-3
V: TRBV6-1
D: NA
CDR3: CASSEEVVRLDPGNTIYF
DNA: TGTGCCAGCAGTGAAGAAGTGGTACGGCTGGATCCTGGAAACACCATATATTTT

size: NA
J: TRBJ2-7
V: TRBV28
D: NA
CDR3: CASRGADSYEQYF
DNA: TGTGCCAGCAGAGGGGCCGACTCCTACGAGCAGTACTTC

size: NA
J: TRBJ1-1
V: TRBV19
D: TRBD1
CDR3: CASSLRGQGATEAFF
DNA: TGTGCCAGTAGTTTGAGAGGACAGGGGGCCACTGAAGCTTTCTTT

size: once
J: TRBJ2-7
V: TRBV5-4
D: NA
CDR3: CASSLGLYEQYF
DNA: TGTGCCAGCAGCTTGGGCCTCTACGAGCAGTACTTC

size: few
J: TRBJ2-3
V: TRBV7-3
D: TRBD2
CDR3: CASSPTSGGSDTQYF
DNA: TGTGCCAGCAGCCCCACTAGCGGGGGATCAGATACGCAGTATTTT

size: once
J: TRBJ2-2
V: TRBV7-9
D: NA
CDR3: CASSSAGVAGELFF
DNA: TGTGCCAGCAGCTCCGCTGGGGTCGCCGGGGAGCTGTTTTTT

size: NA
J: TRBJ1-2
V: TRBV18
D: NA
CDR3: CASSPTGYGYTF
DNA: TGTGCCAGCTCACCAACCGGGTATGGCTACACCTTC

size: NA
J: TRBJ2-3
V: TRBV5-1
D: NA
CDR3: CASSSDSYYITDTQYF
DNA: TGCGCCAGCAGCTCGGACAGCTACTACATCACAGATACGCAGTATTTT

size: few
J: TRBJ2-7
V: TRBV19
D: TRBD1
CDR3: CASSRDRSYEQYF
DNA: TGTGCCAGTAGTAGGGACAGGAGCTACGAGCAGTACTTC

size: NA
J: TRBJ2-5
V: TRBV18
D: NA
CDR3: CASSPSTRTGQETQYF
DNA: TGTGCCAGCTCACCTTCGACTAGGACAGGACAAGAGACCCAGTACTTC

size: NA
J: TRBJ1-2
V: TRBV11-2
D: NA
CDR3: CASSLGWDGNEGGYTF
DNA: TGTGCCAGCAGCTTAGGGTGGGACGGGAATGAGGGTGGCTACACCTTC

size: NA
J: TRBJ2-5
V: TRBV18
D: NA
CDR3: CASSPRSEGGTQYF
DNA: TGTGCCAGCTCACCGAGGTCCGAAGGGGGGACCCAGTACTTC

size: NA
J: TRBJ2-2
V: TRBV7-3
D: NA
CDR3: CASSYYTGELFF
DNA: TGTGCCAGCAGCTACTATACCGGGGAGCTGTTTTTT

size: NA
J: TRBJ2-7
V: TRBV27
D: NA
CDR3: CASSSLAVSYEQYF
DNA: TGTGCCAGCAGTTCCTTAGCGGTCTCCTACGAGCAGTACTTC

size: NA
J: TRBJ2-4
V: TRBV7-9
D: TRBD2
CDR3: CASSLLAGQNIQYF
DNA: TGTGCCAGCAGCTTACTAGCGGGGCAGAACATTCAGTACTTC

size: NA
J: TRBJ2-2
V: TRBV2
D: NA
CDR3: CASSDSSPNTGELFF
DNA: TGTGCCAGCAGTGATTCTAGCCCGAACACCGGGGAGCTGTTTTTT

size: NA
J: TRBJ2-2
V: TRBV9
D: NA
CDR3: CASSSRALNTGELFF
DNA: TGTGCCAGCAGCTCCCGGGCACTGAACACCGGGGAGCTGTTTTTT

size: NA
J: TRBJ2-5
V: TRBV15
D: NA
CDR3: CATSRDSAQETQYF
DNA: TGTGCCACCAGCAGAGATTCTGCCCAAGAGACCCAGTACTTC